The clone carrying this T cell receptor beta chain has a count of ten or more. TCRdb passed the 5' RACE reads through MiXCR, listing each CDR3 protein once. The sample has more than 150,000 distinct CDR3 sequences, 18% seen once; the top ten hold 4.3%. The data belong to a study of CD8 T cells in ankylosing spondylitis. Germline V CDR1 and CDR2: MGHDK, SYGVNS. Trimming cost V 7 bases and J 5 bases, with 11 bases left between them. The CDR3 runs 12 residues. The specimen was blood, either unsorted or a sorted T cell fraction (not recorded which). The chain has TRBV25-1 and TRBJ2-5, with D possibly matching TRBD1 (6 bases). The TCR was taken from a male donor aged 10-35 years with ankylosing spondylitis or in good health (not recorded which). In DNA, the CDR3 is TGTGCCAGCAAGGGGGTCCGCGAGACCCAGTACTTC. Amino acids: CASKGVRETQYF. The full variable domain, completed using reference TRBV25-1 and TRBJ2-5, is EADIYQTPRYLVIGTGKKITLECSQTMGHDKMYWYQQDPGMELHLIHYSYGVNSTEKGDLSSESTVSRIRTEHFPLTLESARPSHTSQYLCASKGVRETQYFGPGTRLLVL.